The clone carrying this T cell receptor (beta chain) was counted between two and nine times. A read error may be the cause here, since a much bigger clone is one base away. A read error is likely, as this CDR3 ends without the conserved phenylalanine or tryptophan. TCRdb re-called the 5' RACE reads with MiXCR, one entry per CDR3 protein. The sample shows roughly 350,000 distinct CDR3 sequences, roughly 3.9% of them seen only once. This entry belongs to a study of T cells after yellow fever vaccination. V dropped 5 bases and J dropped 0 bases, with 13 bases sitting between them. The CDR3 is 15 amino acids. From germline, CDR1 is SGHTA and CDR2 FQGNSA.

The sample here was PBMCs, taken 5 days after the yellow fever booster vaccination. The rearrangement uses TRBV7-2 and TRBJ2-5; the D is unclear. This sequence originates from a man younger than 30 who received the YFV17D yellow fever vaccine. The CDR3: CASSLYVDYQETQYL. The CDR3 DNA follows: TGTGCCAGCAGCCTCTATGTAGACTACCAAGAGACCCAGTACCTC.